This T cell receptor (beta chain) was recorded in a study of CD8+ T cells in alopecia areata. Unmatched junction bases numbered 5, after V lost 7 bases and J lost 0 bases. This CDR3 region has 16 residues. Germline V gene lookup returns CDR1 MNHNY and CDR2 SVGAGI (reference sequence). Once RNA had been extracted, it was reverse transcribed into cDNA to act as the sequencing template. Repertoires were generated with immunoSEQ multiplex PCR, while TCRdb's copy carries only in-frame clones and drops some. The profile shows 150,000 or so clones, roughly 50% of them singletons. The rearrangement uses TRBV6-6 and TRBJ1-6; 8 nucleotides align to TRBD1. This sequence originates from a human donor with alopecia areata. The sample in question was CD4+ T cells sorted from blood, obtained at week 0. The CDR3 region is CASIPDRGSYNSPLHF. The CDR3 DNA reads TGTGCCAGCATACCTGACAGGGGCTCCTATAATTCACCCCTCCACTTT.